Listed below are T cell receptor beta chains from one sample, sequenced in a study of blood T cell repertoires in COVID-19. Profiling relied on immunoSEQ multiplex PCR, and the TCRdb table lists in-frame clones only, not all of them. The sample has 150,000 to 200,000 clones; about 80% are singletons. Sequenced input: peripheral blood. Source of these receptors: a man in his 60s with acute or convalescent COVID-19. The CDR3 runs from the conserved cysteine through the conserved F or W. The D gene is left open where the match is weak. Only some rows state a clone size, as once, few, many or a class for expanded clones.

j_call: TRBJ1-1
clone_size: few
d_call: -
v_call: TRBV24-1
cdr3_aa: CATRGGSGTTEAFF
cdr3_nt: TGTGCCACCCGGGGAGGGTCGGGGACTACTGAAGCTTTCTTT

j_call: TRBJ2-1
clone_size: -
d_call: -
v_call: TRBV6-4
cdr3_aa: CASSLGNNEQFF
cdr3_nt: TGTGCCAGCAGTCTCGGGAACAATGAGCAGTTCTTC

j_call: TRBJ2-7
clone_size: -
d_call: -
v_call: TRBV27
cdr3_aa: CASSLIDKSYEQYF
cdr3_nt: TGTGCCAGCAGTTTAATTGACAAGAGCTACGAGCAGTACTTC

j_call: TRBJ1-1
clone_size: -
d_call: TRBD1
v_call: TRBV29-1
cdr3_aa: CSACRWGQGGDTEAFF
cdr3_nt: TGCAGCGCTTGCCGATGGGGACAGGGGGGTGACACTGAAGCTTTCTTT

j_call: TRBJ1-5
clone_size: -
d_call: TRBD1
v_call: TRBV4-1
cdr3_aa: CASSPGTGVNSNQPQHF
cdr3_nt: TGCGCCAGCAGCCCCGGGACAGGGGTCAATAGCAATCAGCCCCAGCATTTT

j_call: TRBJ1-2
clone_size: -
d_call: -
v_call: TRBV5-5
cdr3_aa: CASSDTGSSDGSYGYTF
cdr3_nt: TGTGCCAGCAGCGATACAGGGTCCTCGGATGGTAGCTATGGCTACACCTTC

j_call: TRBJ1-4
clone_size: -
d_call: -
v_call: TRBV6-6
cdr3_aa: CASRSRGATNEKLFF
cdr3_nt: TGTGCCAGCAGGTCCAGGGGCGCAACTAATGAAAAACTGTTTTTT

j_call: TRBJ1-5
clone_size: -
d_call: -
v_call: TRBV5-1
cdr3_aa: CASSLAAGMGQPQHF
cdr3_nt: TGCGCCAGCAGCTTGGCTGCAGGGATGGGGCAGCCCCAGCATTTT

j_call: TRBJ2-4
clone_size: -
d_call: TRBD1
v_call: TRBV19
cdr3_aa: CASSWGQASSKNIQYF
cdr3_nt: TGTGCCAGTAGTTGGGGACAGGCAAGTTCCAAAAACATTCAGTACTTC

j_call: TRBJ2-1
clone_size: -
d_call: TRBD2
v_call: TRBV9
cdr3_aa: CASSVGGSGGYPYNEQFF
cdr3_nt: TGTGCCAGCAGCGTAGGCGGTAGCGGGGGGTATCCTTACAATGAGCAGTTCTTC

j_call: TRBJ2-7
clone_size: few
d_call: -
v_call: TRBV2
cdr3_aa: CASTGGTSYEQYF
cdr3_nt: TGTGCCAGCACTGGAGGTACCTCCTACGAGCAGTACTTC

j_call: TRBJ2-5
clone_size: few
d_call: -
v_call: TRBV7-9
cdr3_aa: CASSLKAGEETQYF
cdr3_nt: TGTGCCAGCAGCTTAAAGGCCGGGGAAGAGACCCAGTACTTC

j_call: TRBJ2-5
clone_size: -
d_call: TRBD1
v_call: TRBV30
cdr3_aa: CAWRAGQGSQETQYF
cdr3_nt: TGTGCCTGGAGGGCAGGACAGGGGAGCCAAGAGACCCAGTACTTC

j_call: TRBJ2-7
clone_size: -
d_call: -
v_call: TRBV27
cdr3_aa: CASSWAAGVLSYEQYF
cdr3_nt: TGTGCCAGCAGTTGGGCAGCAGGGGTCCTCTCCTACGAGCAGTACTTC

j_call: TRBJ2-5
clone_size: -
d_call: -
v_call: TRBV6-5
cdr3_aa: CASSRAQETQYF
cdr3_nt: TGTGCCAGCAGTCGAGCGCAAGAGACCCAGTACTTC

j_call: TRBJ1-2
clone_size: -
d_call: TRBD1
v_call: TRBV6-4
cdr3_aa: CASSETGAGNYGYTF
cdr3_nt: TGTGCCAGCAGTGAAACAGGGGCCGGCAACTATGGCTACACCTTC

j_call: TRBJ2-1
clone_size: -
d_call: TRBD2
v_call: TRBV11-2
cdr3_aa: CASSSAGGGGNEQFF
cdr3_nt: TGTGCCAGCAGCTCCGCGGGGGGGGGTGGCAATGAGCAGTTCTTC

j_call: TRBJ2-7
clone_size: -
d_call: -
v_call: TRBV9
cdr3_aa: CASSVGPGPSYEQYF
cdr3_nt: TGTGCCAGCAGCGTAGGCCCAGGGCCTTCCTACGAGCAGTACTTC

j_call: TRBJ1-3
clone_size: -
d_call: -
v_call: TRBV7-6
cdr3_aa: CASSLGLSANSGNTIYF
cdr3_nt: TGTGCCAGCAGCTTAGGTCTATCCGCGAACTCTGGAAACACCATATATTTT

j_call: TRBJ1-5
clone_size: -
d_call: -
v_call: TRBV20-1
cdr3_aa: CSASSRSHSNQPQHF
cdr3_nt: TGCAGTGCTAGTTCCAGATCCCATAGCAATCAGCCCCAGCATTTT

j_call: TRBJ2-7
clone_size: once
d_call: -
v_call: TRBV19
cdr3_aa: CASTSTHGTGGEQYF
cdr3_nt: TGTGCCAGTACGTCCACTCATGGAACAGGTGGCGAGCAGTACTTC

j_call: TRBJ1-6
clone_size: -
d_call: TRBD1
v_call: TRBV19
cdr3_aa: CASTVTGGGMSQSSPLHF
cdr3_nt: TGTGCCAGTACCGTGACAGGGGGCGGGATGTCGCAAAGCTCACCCCTCCACTTT

j_call: TRBJ1-2
clone_size: -
d_call: -
v_call: TRBV30
cdr3_aa: CAWSVLENRWINYGYTF
cdr3_nt: TGTGCCTGGAGTGTACTTGAAAACAGGTGGATTAACTATGGCTACACCTTC

j_call: TRBJ2-7
clone_size: -
d_call: -
v_call: TRBV3-1/TRBV3-2
cdr3_aa: CASSPGISYEQYF
cdr3_nt: TGTGCCAGCAGCCCCGGGATTTCCTACGAGCAGTACTTC

j_call: TRBJ2-1
clone_size: -
d_call: -
v_call: TRBV11-2
cdr3_aa: CASSLGTGDNEQFF
cdr3_nt: TGTGCCAGCAGCTTAGGAACCGGAGACAATGAGCAGTTCTTC

j_call: TRBJ1-1
clone_size: -
d_call: -
v_call: TRBV10-3
cdr3_aa: CAIRSEEVTFF
cdr3_nt: TGTGCCATCAGGTCAGAGGAGGTTACTTTCTTT

j_call: TRBJ1-4
clone_size: -
d_call: -
v_call: TRBV19
cdr3_aa: CASSPRTETNEKLFF
cdr3_nt: TGTGCCAGTAGTCCACGGACAGAAACTAATGAAAAACTGTTTTTT

j_call: TRBJ2-7
clone_size: -
d_call: -
v_call: TRBV10-3
cdr3_aa: CAISDRVDEQYF
cdr3_nt: TGTGCCATCAGTGACAGGGTAGACGAGCAGTACTTC

j_call: TRBJ1-1
clone_size: -
d_call: -
v_call: TRBV7-3
cdr3_aa: CASSLTFSAIRHTEAFF
cdr3_nt: TGTGCCAGCAGCTTAACCTTCAGCGCGATTAGGCACACTGAAGCTTTCTTT

j_call: TRBJ2-2
clone_size: once
d_call: -
v_call: TRBV18
cdr3_aa: CASSPTSTELFF
cdr3_nt: TGTGCCAGCTCACCAACCTCAACTGAGCTGTTTTTT

j_call: TRBJ1-5
clone_size: -
d_call: -
v_call: TRBV5-1
cdr3_aa: CASSLGNNQPQHF
cdr3_nt: TGCGCCAGCAGCTTGGGTAATAATCAGCCCCAGCATTTT

j_call: TRBJ1-6
clone_size: few
d_call: -
v_call: TRBV2
cdr3_aa: CASRERGGGPLHF
cdr3_nt: TGTGCCAGCCGTGAGAGGGGAGGGGGGCCCCTCCACTTT

j_call: TRBJ2-7
clone_size: -
d_call: -
v_call: TRBV12-5
cdr3_aa: CASGSGGMSSYEQYF
cdr3_nt: TGTGCTAGTGGTTCAGGAGGGATGAGCTCCTACGAGCAGTACTTC

j_call: TRBJ2-6
clone_size: once
d_call: TRBD1
v_call: TRBV9
cdr3_aa: CASSAPGQFSGANVLTF
cdr3_nt: TGTGCCAGCAGCGCGCCGGGACAGTTCTCTGGGGCCAACGTCCTGACTTTC

j_call: TRBJ1-1
clone_size: -
d_call: -
v_call: TRBV15
cdr3_aa: CATSRDEVGRGDTEAFF
cdr3_nt: TGTGCCACCAGCAGAGATGAGGTCGGACGGGGTGACACTGAAGCTTTCTTT

j_call: TRBJ1-5
clone_size: -
d_call: -
v_call: TRBV27
cdr3_aa: CASSLGLDQPQHF
cdr3_nt: TGTGCCAGCAGTTTAGGGCTTGATCAGCCCCAGCATTTT

j_call: TRBJ2-1
clone_size: -
d_call: -
v_call: TRBV9
cdr3_aa: CASSVGGAAEQFF
cdr3_nt: TGTGCCAGCAGCGTAGGAGGCGCTGCTGAGCAGTTCTTC

j_call: TRBJ2-1
clone_size: -
d_call: TRBD2
v_call: TRBV19
cdr3_aa: CASSTGGGGANEQFF
cdr3_nt: TGTGCCAGTAGCACCGGGGGCGGGGGGGCCAATGAGCAGTTCTTC

j_call: TRBJ2-7
clone_size: -
d_call: TRBD1
v_call: TRBV7-9
cdr3_aa: CASSSDPGGNEQYF
cdr3_nt: TGTGCCAGCAGCTCAGACCCAGGGGGCAACGAGCAGTACTTC

j_call: TRBJ2-3
clone_size: once
d_call: -
v_call: TRBV7-8
cdr3_aa: CASSSSTGMYTDTQYF
cdr3_nt: TGTGCCAGCAGCTCGTCGACGGGAATGTACACAGATACGCAGTATTTT

j_call: TRBJ1-2
clone_size: -
d_call: -
v_call: TRBV5-4
cdr3_aa: CASSLAGEQGYTF
cdr3_nt: TGTGCCAGCAGCTTGGCAGGGGAACAAGGCTACACCTTC